This T cell receptor beta chain was profiled in a study of regulatory T cells in long-lasting Graves disease. General study findings and limits: There was favoring of TRBV28, TRBJ1-2 and TRBJ2-5 in persistent disease. Persistent Graves' patients showed less TCR diversity than newly diagnosed ones. Authors noted too few samples as a limitation.

CDR3 size: 14 residues. Looked up from germline, CDR1 is MDHEN and CDR2 is SYDVKM. The V and J ends lost 3 bases and 5 bases respectively, with 13 bases between them. To make TCR beta libraries, researchers used iRepertoire HTBI primers and Arm-PCR of CDR3 regions. From the multiplex PCR reads, TCRdb called clonotypes with MiXCR, one entry per CDR3 protein. The sample has about 470,000 distinct CDR3 sequences, roughly 20% seen once. At least ten counts were recorded for this clonotype. Its target is not known. As to time point: persistent/refractory GD, antithyroid drugs over 5 years with positive TRAb. The TCR library was made from RNA that had been extracted from PBMCs in TRIzol.

The origin of this receptor is a female donor with Graves disease. V usage is TRBV28 and J usage is TRBJ1-2, with D possibly matching TRBD1 (5 bases). The sequencing here drew on peripheral blood mononuclear cells (PBMCs), taken when the disease was refractory, from a patient treated with antithyroid drugs. CDR3 bases: TGTGCCAGCAGTTTCCGAGGGACTTATTATGGCTACACCTTC. It translates to CASSFRGTYYGYTF.